A selection of T cell receptor beta chains follows, all from one sample in a study of blood T cell repertoires in COVID-19. Sequenced by immunoSEQ multiplex PCR; TCRdb stores in-frame clones only, minus some. Among fewer than 100,000 clones listed, 90% were seen once. The sample consisted of peripheral blood. The receptors were sampled from a woman older than 75 with acute or convalescent COVID-19. CDR3s include the opening cysteine and the closing phenylalanine or tryptophan. D genes are given only for firm matches. Size is stated for part of the rows, as once, few or many counts, or as a class when the clone is expanded.

abundance: .; v_gene: TRBV27; d_gene: .; j_gene: TRBJ1-6; CDR3aa: CASSPLQEPLGSPLHF; CDR3nt: TGTGCCAGCAGTCCCCTCCAGGAACCCCTCGGTTCACCCCTCCACTTT
abundance: .; v_gene: TRBV28; d_gene: .; j_gene: TRBJ1-4; CDR3aa: CASRRGPVEKLFF; CDR3nt: TGTGCCAGTCGCCGTGGGCCGGTCGAAAAACTGTTTTTT
abundance: .; v_gene: TRBV5-1; d_gene: TRBD1; j_gene: TRBJ2-3; CDR3aa: CASSLGGQGATDTQYF; CDR3nt: TGCGCCAGCAGCTTGGGGGGACAGGGGGCCACAGATACGCAGTATTTT
abundance: .; v_gene: TRBV6-5; d_gene: TRBD1; j_gene: TRBJ2-3; CDR3aa: CASSPGQGWTDTQYF; CDR3nt: TGTGCCAGCAGCCCCGGACAGGGGTGGACAGATACGCAGTATTTT
abundance: .; v_gene: TRBV6-2/TRBV6-3; d_gene: TRBD1; j_gene: TRBJ2-5; CDR3aa: CASSYPGTGGQETQYF; CDR3nt: TGTGCCAGCAGTTACCCGGGGACAGGGGGCCAAGAGACCCAGTACTTC
abundance: once; v_gene: TRBV7-2; d_gene: .; j_gene: TRBJ1-2; CDR3aa: CASSTPHALYGYTF; CDR3nt: TGTGCCAGCAGCACCCCACATGCCCTCTATGGCTACACCTTC
abundance: .; v_gene: TRBV7-2; d_gene: .; j_gene: TRBJ1-2; CDR3aa: CASNLGTNYGYTF; CDR3nt: TGTGCCAGCAACCTGGGCACGAACTATGGCTACACCTTC
abundance: .; v_gene: TRBV7-9; d_gene: .; j_gene: TRBJ2-3; CDR3aa: CASSLAGGYTDTQYF; CDR3nt: TGTGCCAGCAGCTTAGCCGGAGGATACACAGATACGCAGTATTTT
abundance: once; v_gene: TRBV5-4; d_gene: TRBD1; j_gene: TRBJ1-2; CDR3aa: CASRPGQGYNYGYTF; CDR3nt: TGTGCCAGCAGGCCTGGACAGGGCTACAACTATGGCTACACCTTC
abundance: .; v_gene: TRBV7-6; d_gene: .; j_gene: TRBJ1-6; CDR3aa: CASSSRGLGNSPLHF; CDR3nt: TGTGCCAGCAGCTCCCGGGGTCTCGGCAATTCACCCCTCCACTTT
abundance: .; v_gene: TRBV7-2; d_gene: TRBD1; j_gene: TRBJ1-1; CDR3aa: CASSLGGRGEAFF; CDR3nt: TGTGCCAGCAGCCTAGGGGGCAGGGGGGAAGCTTTCTTT
abundance: .; v_gene: TRBV5-5; d_gene: TRBD2; j_gene: TRBJ2-1; CDR3aa: CASSSRVAGWGNEQFF; CDR3nt: TGTGCCAGCAGCTCGAGGGTAGCGGGATGGGGCAATGAGCAGTTCTTC
abundance: .; v_gene: TRBV5-6; d_gene: .; j_gene: TRBJ2-7; CDR3aa: CASSVFRESYEQYF; CDR3nt: TGTGCCAGCAGCGTGTTCCGGGAGTCCTACGAGCAGTACTTC
abundance: .; v_gene: TRBV7-3; d_gene: .; j_gene: TRBJ2-1; CDR3aa: CASSLEGHPYNEQFF; CDR3nt: TGTGCCAGCAGCTTAGAGGGACACCCCTACAATGAGCAGTTCTTC
abundance: .; v_gene: TRBV21-1; d_gene: .; j_gene: TRBJ1-5; CDR3aa: CASVPPDRAPPASNQPQHF; CDR3nt: TGTGCCAGCGTGCCTCCCGACAGGGCCCCACCCGCGAGCAATCAGCCCCAGCATTTT
abundance: .; v_gene: TRBV10-3; d_gene: .; j_gene: TRBJ1-2; CDR3aa: CAISETVIPGYTF; CDR3nt: TGTGCCATCAGTGAGACAGTCATTCCTGGCTACACCTTC
abundance: .; v_gene: TRBV4-1; d_gene: .; j_gene: TRBJ1-1; CDR3aa: CASSQVVPTEAFF; CDR3nt: TGCGCCAGCAGCCAAGTAGTGCCCACTGAAGCTTTCTTT
abundance: .; v_gene: TRBV6-5; d_gene: TRBD1; j_gene: TRBJ1-2; CDR3aa: CASGTGYGYTF; CDR3nt: TGTGCCAGCGGGACAGGCTATGGCTACACCTTC
abundance: .; v_gene: TRBV3-1/TRBV3-2; d_gene: TRBD1; j_gene: TRBJ2-2; CDR3aa: CASSRTGLTGELFF; CDR3nt: TGTGCCAGCAGCCGGACAGGGCTCACCGGGGAGCTGTTTTTT
abundance: .; v_gene: TRBV7-2; d_gene: .; j_gene: TRBJ2-7; CDR3aa: CASSSRATYEQYF; CDR3nt: TGTGCCAGCAGCTCGCGGGCCACCTACGAGCAGTACTTC
abundance: .; v_gene: TRBV4-2; d_gene: TRBD1; j_gene: TRBJ1-2; CDR3aa: CASSQDPGQGDGYTF; CDR3nt: TGTGCCAGCAGCCAAGACCCAGGACAGGGGGATGGCTACACCTTC
abundance: .; v_gene: TRBV10-3; d_gene: TRBD1; j_gene: TRBJ1-4; CDR3aa: CATTGATNEKLFF; CDR3nt: TGTGCCACCACAGGGGCAACTAATGAAAAACTGTTTTTT
abundance: .; v_gene: TRBV7-9; d_gene: .; j_gene: TRBJ1-2; CDR3aa: CAVMGLGDYGYTF; CDR3nt: TGTGCTGTTATGGGACTGGGGGACTATGGCTACACCTTC
abundance: once; v_gene: TRBV9; d_gene: TRBD1; j_gene: TRBJ2-1; CDR3aa: CASSVSPGQPHNEQFF; CDR3nt: TGTGCCAGCAGCGTATCCCCGGGACAGCCTCACAATGAGCAGTTCTTC
abundance: .; v_gene: TRBV29-1; d_gene: .; j_gene: TRBJ2-7; CDR3aa: CSVIGSYEQYF; CDR3nt: TGCAGCGTTATAGGGAGTTACGAGCAGTACTTC
abundance: .; v_gene: TRBV28; d_gene: .; j_gene: TRBJ2-7; CDR3aa: CASSQDLGGNEQYF; CDR3nt: TGTGCCAGCAGCCAAGACCTAGGAGGGAACGAGCAGTACTTC
abundance: .; v_gene: TRBV28; d_gene: .; j_gene: TRBJ1-5; CDR3aa: CASSPGTNSNQPQHF; CDR3nt: TGTGCCAGCAGTCCCGGGACAAATAGCAATCAGCCCCAGCATTTT
abundance: .; v_gene: TRBV5-4; d_gene: TRBD1; j_gene: TRBJ1-1; CDR3aa: CASRLDRANTEAFF; CDR3nt: TGTGCCAGCAGATTGGACAGGGCGAACACTGAAGCTTTCTTT
abundance: .; v_gene: TRBV6-5; d_gene: TRBD2; j_gene: TRBJ2-7; CDR3aa: CASRASGSYEQYF; CDR3nt: TGTGCCAGCAGGGCTAGCGGGAGCTACGAGCAGTACTTC
abundance: .; v_gene: TRBV7-9; d_gene: .; j_gene: TRBJ1-3; CDR3aa: CASSFEGFSGNTIYF; CDR3nt: TGTGCCAGCAGCTTTGAGGGCTTCTCTGGAAACACCATATATTTT
abundance: few; v_gene: TRBV6-6; d_gene: .; j_gene: TRBJ2-3; CDR3aa: CAGGAGTDTQYF; CDR3nt: TGTGCCGGGGGGGCAGGCACAGATACGCAGTATTTT
abundance: .; v_gene: TRBV7-2; d_gene: TRBD2; j_gene: TRBJ2-1; CDR3aa: CASSREGGLAASWGFF; CDR3nt: TGTGCCAGCAGCAGAGAGGGCGGACTAGCCGCTAGTTGGGGGTTCTTC
abundance: .; v_gene: TRBV5-6; d_gene: .; j_gene: TRBJ2-3; CDR3aa: CASSRNLEREKEMDTQYF; CDR3nt: TGTGCCAGCAGCCGAAATCTTGAGAGAGAAAAGGAGATGGATACGCAGTATTTT
abundance: .; v_gene: TRBV4-2; d_gene: .; j_gene: TRBJ1-5; CDR3aa: CASSQDGNRYQPQHF; CDR3nt: TGTGCCAGCAGCCAAGACGGGAACAGATATCAGCCCCAGCATTTT
abundance: .; v_gene: TRBV19; d_gene: TRBD1; j_gene: TRBJ1-2; CDR3aa: CASNLQGGDNYGYTF; CDR3nt: TGTGCCAGTAACCTACAGGGGGGCGATAACTATGGCTACACCTTC
abundance: .; v_gene: TRBV12-3/TRBV12-4; d_gene: .; j_gene: TRBJ2-3; CDR3aa: CASSLRGPDTQYF; CDR3nt: TGTGCCAGCAGCCTCAGGGGCCCAGATACGCAGTATTTT
abundance: .; v_gene: TRBV18; d_gene: TRBD2; j_gene: TRBJ2-5; CDR3aa: CASSPGLAGGETQYF; CDR3nt: TGTGCCAGCTCACCGGGACTAGCGGGGGGAGAGACCCAGTACTTC
abundance: .; v_gene: TRBV4-2; d_gene: .; j_gene: TRBJ1-2; CDR3aa: CASSQWGDGYTF; CDR3nt: TGTGCCAGCAGCCAATGGGGGGACGGCTACACCTTC
abundance: .; v_gene: TRBV28; d_gene: .; j_gene: TRBJ2-1; CDR3aa: CASSYSGLRGGEQFF; CDR3nt: TGTGCCAGCAGTTATTCGGGATTAAGAGGTGGTGAGCAGTTCTTC
abundance: .; v_gene: TRBV27; d_gene: .; j_gene: TRBJ1-2; CDR3aa: CASSLSRQYGYTF; CDR3nt: TGTGCCAGCAGTTTATCGAGGCAGTATGGCTACACCTTC
abundance: .; v_gene: TRBV3-1/TRBV3-2; d_gene: TRBD1; j_gene: TRBJ2-1; CDR3aa: CASSRTGAGVNEQFF; CDR3nt: TGTGCCAGCAGCCGAACAGGGGCCGGTGTCAATGAGCAGTTCTTC
abundance: .; v_gene: TRBV6-6; d_gene: .; j_gene: TRBJ2-1; CDR3aa: CASSRGDSYNEQFF; CDR3nt: TGTGCCAGCAGCCGCGGGGACTCCTACAATGAGCAGTTCTTC
abundance: .; v_gene: TRBV10-2; d_gene: TRBD2; j_gene: TRBJ2-3; CDR3aa: CASSASGRTDTQYF; CDR3nt: TGCGCCAGCAGTGCTAGCGGGAGGACAGATACGCAGTATTTT
abundance: few; v_gene: TRBV7-3; d_gene: TRBD2; j_gene: TRBJ2-1; CDR3aa: CASSVGLATYNEQFF; CDR3nt: TGTGCCAGCAGCGTCGGACTAGCGACCTACAATGAGCAGTTCTTC
abundance: .; v_gene: TRBV7-2; d_gene: TRBD1; j_gene: TRBJ1-3; CDR3aa: CASSLAAGTVGNTIYF; CDR3nt: TGTGCCAGCAGCTTAGCAGCCGGGACAGTTGGAAACACCATATATTTT
abundance: .; v_gene: TRBV3-1/TRBV3-2; d_gene: TRBD1; j_gene: TRBJ1-2; CDR3aa: CASGTAYGYTF; CDR3nt: TGTGCCAGTGGGACAGCGTATGGCTACACCTTC
abundance: .; v_gene: TRBV6-1; d_gene: .; j_gene: TRBJ2-7; CDR3aa: CASSEQGRRGEEQYF; CDR3nt: TGTGCCAGCAGTGAACAAGGTCGCAGGGGTGAAGAGCAGTACTTC
abundance: .; v_gene: TRBV7-9; d_gene: TRBD2; j_gene: TRBJ2-7; CDR3aa: CASSKKGLESIEQYF; CDR3nt: TGTGCCAGCAGCAAGAAAGGACTAGAATCGATCGAGCAGTACTTC
abundance: .; v_gene: TRBV4-3; d_gene: .; j_gene: TRBJ2-7; CDR3aa: CASSQDTAFYEQYF; CDR3nt: TGCGCCAGCAGCCAAGATACTGCCTTCTACGAGCAGTACTTC
abundance: .; v_gene: TRBV28; d_gene: .; j_gene: TRBJ1-2; CDR3aa: CASTPRYYGYTF; CDR3nt: TGTGCCAGCACACCGAGGTACTATGGCTACACCTTC
abundance: .; v_gene: TRBV5-1; d_gene: TRBD2; j_gene: TRBJ2-7; CDR3aa: CASSLGASGPYSYEQYF; CDR3nt: TGCGCCAGCAGCCTGGGGGCTAGCGGGCCCTACTCCTACGAGCAGTACTTC